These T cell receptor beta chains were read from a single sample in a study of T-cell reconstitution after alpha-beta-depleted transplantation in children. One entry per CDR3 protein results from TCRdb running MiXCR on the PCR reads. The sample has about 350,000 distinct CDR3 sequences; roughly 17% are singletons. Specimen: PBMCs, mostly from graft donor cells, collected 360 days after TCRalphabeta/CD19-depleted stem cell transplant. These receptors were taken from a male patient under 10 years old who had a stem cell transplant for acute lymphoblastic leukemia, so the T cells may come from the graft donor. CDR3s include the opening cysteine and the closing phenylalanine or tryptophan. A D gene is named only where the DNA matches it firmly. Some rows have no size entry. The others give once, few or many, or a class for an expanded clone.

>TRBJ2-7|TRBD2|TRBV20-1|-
CSASLAGSYEQYF
TGCAGTGCTAGCCTAGCGGGGTCCTACGAGCAGTACTTC
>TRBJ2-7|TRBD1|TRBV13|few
CASSLEGTGVYEQYF
TGTGCCAGCAGCTTAGAGGGGACAGGGGTCTACGAGCAGTACTTC
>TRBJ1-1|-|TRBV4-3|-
CASSQDRTYEAFF
TGCGCCAGCAGCCAAGACCGGACATATGAAGCTTTCTTT
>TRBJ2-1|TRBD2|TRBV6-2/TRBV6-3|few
CASSYPVLAGEGANEQFF
TGTGCCAGCAGTTACCCTGTTTTAGCGGGAGAGGGGGCCAATGAGCAGTTCTTC
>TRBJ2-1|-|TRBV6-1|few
CASSGRTASNPYNEQFF
TGTGCCAGCAGTGGCCGGACGGCTAGTAACCCCTACAATGAGCAGTTCTTC
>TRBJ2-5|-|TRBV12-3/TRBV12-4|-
CASSLEAGQETQYF
TGTGCCAGCAGTTTAGAGGCAGGGCAAGAGACCCAGTACTTC
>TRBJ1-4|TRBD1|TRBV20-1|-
CSARQGEDEKLFF
TGCAGTGCTAGGCAGGGGGAAGATGAAAAACTGTTTTTT
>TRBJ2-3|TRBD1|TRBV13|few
CASSVLQGALDTQYF
TGTGCCAGCAGCGTCCTACAGGGGGCCTTAGATACGCAGTATTTT
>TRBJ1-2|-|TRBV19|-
CASSIDGAGVGNYGYTF
TGTGCCAGTAGTATAGACGGAGCAGGAGTTGGTAACTATGGCTACACCTTC
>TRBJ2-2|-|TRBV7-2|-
CASSWAVRVGGELFF
TGTGCCAGCAGCTGGGCGGTTAGGGTCGGCGGGGAGCTGTTTTTT
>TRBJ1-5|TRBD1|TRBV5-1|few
CASRRGPNQPQHF
TGCGCCAGTAGGAGGGGGCCAAATCAGCCCCAGCATTTT
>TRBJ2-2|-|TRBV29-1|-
CSVDRGPTGELFF
TGCAGCGTTGACCGGGGACCCACCGGGGAGCTGTTTTTT
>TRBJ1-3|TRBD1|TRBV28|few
CASSSRDSYSGNTIYF
TGTGCCAGCAGTTCCCGGGACAGCTACTCTGGAAACACCATATATTTT
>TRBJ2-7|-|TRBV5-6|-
CASSLDLGEQYF
TGTGCCAGCAGCTTGGACCTGGGGGAGCAGTACTTC
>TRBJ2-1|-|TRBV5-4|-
CASSYRDFRRDEQFF
TGTGCCAGCAGCTACCGGGACTTCCGACGCGATGAGCAGTTCTTC
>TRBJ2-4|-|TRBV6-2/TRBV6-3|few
CASTPRWIAKNIQYF
TGTGCCAGCACCCCCCGTTGGATAGCCAAAAACATTCAGTACTTC
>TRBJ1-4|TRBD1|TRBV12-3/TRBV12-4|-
CASSLGQGKWNEKLFF
TGTGCCAGCAGTTTGGGACAGGGCAAATGGAATGAAAAACTGTTTTTT
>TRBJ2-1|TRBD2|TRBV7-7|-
CASSLGAGENNEQFF
TGTGCTAGCAGCTTGGGAGCGGGAGAGAACAATGAGCAGTTCTTC
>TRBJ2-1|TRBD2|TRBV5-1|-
CASSLSVAGGVSFSYNEQFF
TGCGCCAGCAGCTTGTCGGTAGCGGGAGGCGTCAGTTTTTCCTACAATGAGCAGTTCTTC
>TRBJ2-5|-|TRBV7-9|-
CASSLGGRGPIQETQYF
TGTGCCAGCAGCTTAGGGGGTCGCGGGCCCATCCAAGAGACCCAGTACTTC
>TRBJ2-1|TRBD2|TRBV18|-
CASSPPSGRGQEQFF
TGTGCCAGCTCACCACCGAGCGGGAGGGGGCAGGAGCAGTTCTTC
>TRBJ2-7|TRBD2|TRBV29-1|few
CSVVPQPLVSSGSSYEQYF
TGCAGCGTTGTACCCCAACCTCTAGTTTCTAGCGGGAGCTCCTACGAGCAGTACTTC
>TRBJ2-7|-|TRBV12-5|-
CASGLSLYEQYF
TGTGCTAGTGGTTTGAGTCTTTACGAGCAGTACTTC
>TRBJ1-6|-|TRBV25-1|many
CASSSPTGPRTVSPLHF
TGTGCCAGCAGTTCTCCAACAGGACCGCGGACTGTCTCACCCCTCCACTTT
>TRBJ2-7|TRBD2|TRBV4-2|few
CASSPRTPSGSTSYEQYF
TGTGCCAGCAGCCCTCGGACTCCAAGCGGGAGCACGTCCTACGAGCAGTACTTC
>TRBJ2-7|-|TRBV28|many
CASSLGASESYEQYF
TGTGCCAGCAGTTTAGGTGCTAGTGAGTCCTACGAGCAGTACTTC
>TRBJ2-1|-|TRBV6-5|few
CASSSTRHPYNEQFF
TGTGCCAGCAGTTCAACTAGACACCCCTACAATGAGCAGTTCTTC
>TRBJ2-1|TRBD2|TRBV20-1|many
CSASSGSRRGEQFF
TGCAGTGCTTCTAGCGGGAGCAGACGAGGTGAGCAGTTCTTC
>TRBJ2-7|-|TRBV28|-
CASSFQGWLYEQYF
TGTGCCAGCAGTTTTCAGGGGTGGTTGTACGAGCAGTACTTC
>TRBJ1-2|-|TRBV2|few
CATQGPNYGYTF
TGTGCCACACAGGGTCCTAACTATGGCTACACCTTC
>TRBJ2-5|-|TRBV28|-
CASSLRGMETQYF
TGTGCCAGCAGTTTGAGGGGAATGGAGACCCAGTACTTC
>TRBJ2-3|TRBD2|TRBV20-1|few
CSARSLAGGWDTQYF
TGCAGTGCTAGATCCCTAGCGGGAGGTTGGGATACGCAGTATTTT
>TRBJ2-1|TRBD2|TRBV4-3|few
CASSQESGSGRAYNEQFF
TGCGCCAGCAGCCAAGAATCCGGGAGCGGGAGGGCCTACAATGAGCAGTTCTTC
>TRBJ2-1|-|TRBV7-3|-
CASSLTRNNEQFF
TGTGCCAGCAGCTTAACTCGGAACAATGAGCAGTTCTTC
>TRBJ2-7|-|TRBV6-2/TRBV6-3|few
CASSYDSTYEQYF
TGTGCCAGCAGTTACGACTCAACCTACGAGCAGTACTTC
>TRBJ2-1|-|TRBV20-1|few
CSARDRHLSVGRGDEQFF
TGCAGTGCTAGAGATCGCCACCTGAGCGTCGGGAGAGGTGATGAGCAGTTCTTC
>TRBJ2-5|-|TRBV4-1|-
CASSRQVSETQYF
TGCGCCAGCAGCCGACAGGTCTCGGAGACCCAGTACTTC
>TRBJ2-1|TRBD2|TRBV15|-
CATSRDLGLAVYNEQFF
TGTGCCACCAGCAGAGATCTTGGACTAGCGGTGTACAATGAGCAGTTCTTC
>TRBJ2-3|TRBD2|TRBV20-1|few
CSARVASGRYTQYF
TGCAGTGCTAGAGTGGCTAGCGGGAGGTATACGCAGTATTTT
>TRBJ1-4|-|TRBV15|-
CATSILDGGGEKLFF
TGTGCCACCAGCATCCTTGACGGGGGAGGCGAAAAACTGTTTTTT
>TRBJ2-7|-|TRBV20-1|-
CSARTWEVGQWLAEQYF
TGCAGTGCCCGGACGTGGGAAGTTGGGCAGTGGCTAGCGGAGCAGTACTTC
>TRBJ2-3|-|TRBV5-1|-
CASSPDSGLYTDTQYF
TGCGCCAGCAGCCCGGACTCCGGACTATACACAGATACGCAGTATTTT
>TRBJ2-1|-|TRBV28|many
CASSSANEQFF
TGTGCCAGCAGCTCCGCCAATGAGCAGTTCTTC
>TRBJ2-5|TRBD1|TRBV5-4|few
CASSSKTGVEETQYF
TGTGCCAGCAGCTCCAAAACAGGGGTGGAGGAGACCCAGTACTTC
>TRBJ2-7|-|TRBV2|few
CASRPATGGPYEQYF
TGTGCCAGCAGGCCCGCGACAGGAGGTCCCTACGAGCAGTACTTC